The 2 T cell receptor beta chains given below trace back to one sample, sequenced in a study of cytomegalovirus exposure and HLA in healthy donors. Both 60 Vbeta primers and 13 Jbeta primers went into the PCR. TCRdb's copy holds only in-frame clones and misses some; the assay was immunoSEQ multiplex PCR. Its listing shows 220,000 or so clones. The sequenced material came from PBMCs. The receptors here all came from a girl aged 2 to 10 in good health and CMV-seropositive.

J is TRBJ1-2 and V is TRBV5-6; a possible D gene is TRBD1 (6 bases). The length of the CDR3 is 13 residues. V lost 3 bases and J 7 bases, leaving 13 bases between the germline ends. Per the germline V gene, CDR1 is SGHDT and CDR2 is YYEEEE. CDR3 nucleotide sequence: TGTGCCAGCAGCTCTCGTTGGGGGCGTGGCTACACCTTC. Protein sequence: CASSSRWGRGYTF. The full variable domain, with the rest looked up from reference TRBV5-6 and TRBJ1-2, is DAGVTQSPTHLIKTRGQQVTLRCSPKSGHDTVSWYQQALGQGPQFIFQYYEEEERQRGNFPDRFSGHQFPNYSSELNVNALLLGDSALYLCASSSRWGRGYTFGSGTRLTVV.

This chain connects TRBV9 to TRBJ1-1, with D possibly TRBD1 on 6 matching bases. Per germline, CDR1 SGDLS and CDR2 YYNGEE. Trimming left V 4 bases short and J 4 bases short, with 14 bases between. The CDR3 is 14 amino acids. The CDR3 nucleotides read TGTGCCAGCAGCAGGGGGGGGGAAATCACTGAAGCTTTCTTT. Translation gives CASSRGGEITEAFF.